The 25 T cell receptor beta chains listed next were all sequenced from one sample in a study of molecular identifiers for immune sequencing clone quantification. TCRdb passed the PCR reads through MiXCR, listing each CDR3 protein once. The sample lists some 680,000 distinct CDR3 sequences; roughly 25% were seen once. Specimen: naive CD8+ T cells from blood, with Jurkat cell RNA spiked in. Subset: FACS-sorted CD8+CD4-CCR7+CD45RA+ naive T cells. The receptor source for this set is a human donor in good health. Some libraries in this study had Jurkat cell RNA spiked in.

There are a few counts of this clonotype. This chain uses TRBV2 with TRBJ2-1; 10 positions agree with TRBD2. This CDR3 is 14 amino acids long. The ends lost 7 bases at V and 8 bases at J; junction bases unmatched: 8. The germline V gene has CDR1 SNHLY and CDR2 FYNNEI. The CDR3 region has the DNA TGTGCCAGCATAATTAGCGGGAGGATCGATGAGCAGTTCTTC. It specifies CASIISGRIDEQFF.

This clonotype has only a few counts. The rearrangement uses TRBV30 and TRBJ2-7; 10 nucleotides match TRBD2. In germline, CDR1 is GTSNPN, CDR2 SVGIG (reference sequence). Trimming cost V 0 bases and J 2 bases; bases outside gene matches: 1. This CDR3 contains 14 residues. The CDR3 DNA sequence: TGTGCCTGGAGTGTACTAGCGGGGCCCTACGAGCAGTACTTC. Translation gives CAWSVLAGPYEQYF.

The sample holds many counts of this clonotype. The V gene is TRBV24-1, the J gene TRBJ1-5; 8 positions agree with TRBD1. V shed 10 bases, J shed 6 bases, and the junction held 4 bases outside the gene matches. Germline CDR1 KGHDR, CDR2 SFDVKD. CDR3 size: 12 residues. This CDR3 reads CATQGTGQPQHF. Here the CDR3 DNA reads TGTGCCACTCAAGGGACAGGTCAGCCCCAGCATTTT.

Concerning this clonotype itself: This may arise from a read error, as a much more abundant clone is one base away. The rearrangement joins TRBV21-1 to TRBJ1-5. TRBV21-1 is marked as a pseudogene. The CDR3 sequence is 14 residues long. The CDR3 coding sequence is TGTGCCAGCAGCAAAATCGATAACAAGCAGCCCCAGCATTTT. Its translation: CASSKIDNKQPQHF.

This clonotype was counted at least ten times. The chain recombines TRBV5-1 with TRBJ2-3; D remains unclear. This CDR3 has 15 residues. The germline V gene has CDR1 SGHRS and CDR2 YFSETQ. The ends were cut back, 3 bases at V and 3 bases at J, with 14 bases in the middle. The CDR3, as DNA: TGCGCCAGCAGCTCATTGACAATTTCGACAGATACGCAGTATTTT. Amino acids: CASSSLTISTDTQYF.

The genes are TRBV18 and TRBJ2-5; tentatively, D is TRBD1 (5 bases). The V gene's germline CDR1 is KGHSH and CDR2 LQKENI. This CDR3 comprises 16 residues. V was cut by 2 bases and J by 5 bases, with 18 bases left in between. CDR3 bases: TGTGCCAGCTCACCAATCGGTGCAGGGCGTCGGGAGACCCAGTACTTC. This codes for CASSPIGAGRRETQYF.

V gene TRBV5-1 combines with J gene TRBJ2-2; D call uncertain. Germline V gene data show CDR1 as SGHRS and CDR2 as YFSETQ. V was shortened by 2 bases and J by 2 bases, with 13 bases between the two germline ends. The CDR3 consists of 16 residues. In DNA form, the CDR3 reads TGCGCCAGCAGCTTTGTCGTGTTCCCTAACACCGGGGAGCTGTTTTTT. Protein product: CASSFVVFPNTGELFF.

A note on this clonotype: Being one base from a much bigger clone, this may be a read error. V and J are TRBV24-1 and TRBJ2-2; TRBD1 is a possible D gene (6 bases). Germline loops: CDR1 KGHDR, CDR2 SFDVKD. This CDR3 has 15 residues. The CDR3 region has the DNA TGTGCCACCAGTGAACGGACAGTCAGCACCGGGGAGCTGGTTTTT. Translation gives CATSERTVSTGELVF.

The table lists this clonotype with a few counts. The chain carries TRBV5-4 and TRBJ1-1; D is uncertain. The germline V gene encodes CDR1 SGHNT and CDR2 YYREEE (reference sequence). The germline V and J ends were trimmed by 3 bases and 0 bases, with 6 bases remaining between them. The CDR3 totals 13 residues. The CDR3: CASSWQLNTEAFF. The CDR3 bases are TGTGCCAGCAGCTGGCAGTTGAACACTGAAGCTTTCTTT.

The chain combines TRBV7-9 with TRBJ2-7; 7 bases are shared with TRBD1. The germline CDR1 and CDR2 sequences are SEHNR and FQNEAQ (reference sequence). This CDR3 has 16 residues. V was clipped by 5 bases and J by 1 base; unmatched bases: 11. As DNA, the CDR3 is TGTGCCAGCAGCGCCGTACAGGGGCATAGATCCTACGAGCAGTACTTC. This translates into CASSAVQGHRSYEQYF. The full variable domain, with the rest looked up from reference TRBV7-9 and TRBJ2-7, is DTGVSQNPRHKITKRGQNVTFRCDPISEHNRLYWYRQTLGQGPEFLTYFQNEAQLEKSRLLSDRFSAERPKGSFSTLEIQRTEQGDSAMYLCASSAVQGHRSYEQYFGPGTRLTVT.

In this sample, this clonotype turned up many times. The chain couples TRBV27 to TRBJ1-5; unclear D gene. Germline assignment: CDR1 MNHEY and CDR2 SMNVEV (reference sequence). Trimming shortened V by 2 bases and J by 0 bases, and 14 bases separated the two germline ends. CDR3 length: 17 amino acids. The CDR3 region has the DNA TGTGCCAGCAGTTTAACGGCAGAAGGGTATAGCAATCAGCCCCAGCATTTT. Protein: CASSLTAEGYSNQPQHF.

As regards this clonotype: A read error may be the cause here, since a much bigger clone is one base away. J is TRBJ1-2 and V is TRBV29-1; no clear D gene. This CDR3 is 11 amino acids long. CDR1 is SQVTM, CDR2 ANQGSEA, per germline. CDR3 DNA sequence: TGCAGCGTTGACAAGGGCTATAGCTACACCTTC. Encoded protein: CSVDKGYSYTF.

This clonotype was counted ten times or more. The chain couples TRBV29-1 to TRBJ2-3; 10 positions agree with TRBD1. CDR1 is SQVTM, CDR2 ANQGSEA, per germline. This CDR3 region has 14 residues. J lost 5 bases, V lost 4 bases, and 6 bases had no gene match. CDR3 loop: CSVAGTGDVDTQYF. In DNA form, the CDR3 reads TGCAGCGTTGCCGGGACAGGGGATGTAGATACGCAGTATTTT.

In its sample, this clonotype was seen a few times. CDR3 sequence reads: CASSLGSNDGYTF. The CDR3 DNA reads as TGTGCCAGCAGTTTAGGGTCCAACGACGGCTACACCTTC. This chain uses TRBV12-3 or TRBV12-4 with TRBJ1-2; D remains ambiguous. This CDR3 has 13 amino acids. V was clipped by 1 base and J by 8 bases, with 11 bases between them.

The rearrangement uses TRBV4-1 and TRBJ2-7; 12 nucleotides line up with TRBD2. Unmatched junction bases numbered 7, after V lost 3 bases and J lost 4 bases. Germline assignment: CDR1 MGHRA and CDR2 YSYEKL. The CDR3 is made up of 16 amino acids. The CDR3 loop is CASSQLTSGSPYEQYF. In DNA, the CDR3 is TGCGCCAGCAGCCAGTTGACTAGCGGGAGTCCATACGAGCAGTACTTC.

This chain connects TRBV19 to TRBJ1-5; 7 nucleotides agree with TRBD1. V shed 6 bases and J 5 bases; nucleotides not matched to a gene: 7. CDR1 and CDR2 from the germline V gene are LNHDA and SQIVND (reference sequence). CDR3 length: 14 residues. The CDR3 DNA is TGTGCCAGTAGGCAGGGGGGTGGCGATCAGCCCCAGCATTTT. Residues: CASRQGGGDQPQHF.

The chain carries TRBV10-3 and TRBJ2-7; no clear D gene. CDR1 and CDR2 from the germline V gene are ENHRY and SYGVKD. The length of the CDR3 is 10 residues. Deletions cut 10 bases from V and 4 bases from J, with 8 bases between. The CDR3 protein is CATGAYEQYF. CDR3 sequence (DNA): TGTGCCACCGGCGCTTACGAGCAGTACTTC.

This clonotype occurred many times. The V call is TRBV7-2, the J call TRBJ2-1; tentatively, D is TRBD2 (6 bases). The germline CDR1 and CDR2 sequences are SGHTA and FQGNSA. The CDR3 runs 14 residues. Between the trimmed V and J ends, which lost 3 bases and 4 bases, there was a span of 10 bases. The CDR3 nucleotides read TGTGCCAGCAGCTTTGACCGGGAGTACAATGAGCAGTTCTTC. Its translation is CASSFDREYNEQFF. Filled out from reference TRBV7-2 and TRBJ2-1, the complete variable domain reads GAGVSQSPSNKVTEKGKDVELRCDPISGHTALYWYRQSLGQGLEFLIYFQGNSAPDKSGLPSDRFSAERTGGSVSTLTIQRTQQEDSAVYLCASSFDREYNEQFFGPGTRLTVL.

This clonotype was seen at least ten times. The chain uses TRBV6-5 and TRBJ1-1; D is perhaps TRBD1 (6 bases). The germline gives CDR1 MNHEY, CDR2 SVGAGI. The CDR3 contains 15 residues. The ends were cut back, 0 bases at V and 4 bases at J, with 12 bases in the middle. In DNA form, the CDR3 reads TGTGCCAGCAGTTACTCGAACGGGGGCGGCACTGAAGCTTTCTTT. This encodes CASSYSNGGGTEAFF.

This clonotype was counted between two and nine times. The chain recombines TRBV19 with TRBJ2-7; TRBD1 aligns across 7 bases. V lost 10 bases, J lost 6 bases, and 9 bases stayed unmatched. Germline assignment: CDR1 LNHDA and CDR2 SQIVND (reference sequence). The CDR3 covers 12 residues. The CDR3 nucleotides read TGTGCCACCCGACAGGGCAACTGCGAGCAGTACTTC. Translating gives CATRQGNCEQYF.

The chain has TRBV6-4 and TRBJ2-3; possibly TRBD2 for D (5 bases). V lost 6 bases, J lost 1 base, and 14 bases lay in between. CDR3 length: 15 residues. Germline lookup yields CDR1 MRHNA and CDR2 SNTAGT. CDR3: CASSPALGGTDTQYF. The DNA of the CDR3 is TGTGCCAGCAGCCCGGCGCTGGGAGGCACAGATACGCAGTATTTT.

As to this clonotype: A read error may be the cause here, since a much bigger clone is one base away. The chain links TRBV7-9 to TRBJ1-3; no clear D. Germline V CDR1 and CDR2: SEHNR, FQNEAQ (reference sequence). The CDR3 consists of 15 residues. Trimming took 2 bases from V and 11 from J, leaving 19 bases between them. The CDR3 bases are TGTGCCAGCAGCTTAAGCCAGGAGGAGGTGTACGCCATATATTTT. This translates into CASSLSQEEVYAIYF.

On this clonotype: This clone may be a read error of a much larger clone one base away. The CDR3: CASSIGGYNKQFF. The CDR3 DNA follows: TGTGCCAGTAGTATAGGAGGTTACAATAAGCAGTTCTTC. The chain joins TRBV19 to TRBJ2-1; D remains ambiguous. Germline-derived CDR1 and CDR2 are LNHDA and SQIVND (reference sequence). The CDR3 length is 13 residues.

The sample holds a few counts of this clonotype. DNA of the CDR3: TGCGCCAGCAGCTCAACTCCCGGGTCATACAATGAGCAGTTCTTC. Translating it yields CASSSTPGSYNEQFF. The genes are TRBV5-1 and TRBJ2-1; D is undetermined. The CDR3 length is 15 residues. The germline CDR1 and CDR2 sequences are SGHRS and YFSETQ. V lost 3 bases to trimming and J lost 4 bases, with 14 bases between them.

This clonotype was recorded many times. V is TRBV6-5 and J is TRBJ2-3; no clear D. CDR1 is MNHEY and CDR2 is SVGAGI in the germline V gene. Trimming left V 0 bases short and J 2 bases short, with 3 bases between. The CDR3 length is 13 residues. The CDR3 DNA is TGTGCCAGCAGTTACTCGGACACAGATACGCAGTATTTT. Its protein product is CASSYSDTDTQYF.